Below are 21 T cell receptor beta chains sequenced from a single sample in a study of brain T cells in children with intractable seizures. The sample's time point: blood from clinic visit 5 months post-surgery; TSC patient then seizure free. The protocol was immunoSEQ multiplex PCR, while the TCRdb copy is restricted to in-frame clones and leaves out a portion. Found here are 300,000 to 400,000 clones, nearly 95% of them singletons; the top ten hold under 7%. Sequencing used peripheral blood, obtained approximately 5 months after surgery. The receptors originated from a boy in the first two years of life with tuberous sclerosis and intractable seizures.

The chain combines TRBV5-1 with TRBJ2-7; TRBD1 matches 7 bases. V dropped 3 bases and J dropped 7; count of bases not matched to a gene: 7. The CDR3 length is 13 residues. From germline, CDR1 is SGHRS and CDR2 YFSETQ. CDR3: CASSSPDRVEQYF. The CDR3 DNA is TGCGCCAGCAGCTCACCCGACAGGGTTGAGCAGTACTTC.

The chain uses TRBV24-1 and TRBJ2-6; D is uncertain. Germline loops: CDR1 KGHDR, CDR2 SFDVKD. V lost 0 bases and J 4 bases, leaving 6 bases between the germline ends. CDR3 size: 15 residues. The CDR3 bases are TGTGCCACCAGTGATTTGCGACCGGGGGCCAACGTCCTGACTTTC. Its protein is CATSDLRPGANVLTF.

The chain carries TRBV19 and TRBJ1-1; D not certain. Trimming cost V 3 bases and J 3 bases, with 8 bases left between them. The CDR3 has 13 residues. The V gene's germline CDR1 is LNHDA and CDR2 SQIVND (reference sequence). The CDR3 protein is CASSMAGYTEAFF. The CDR3 nucleotides are TGTGCCAGTAGTATGGCGGGCTACACTGAAGCTTTCTTT.

This chain links TRBV19 with TRBJ1-6, with 7 bases identical to TRBD1. Germline trimming cut 0 bases from V and 10 bases from J; bases unmatched to any gene: 9. The CDR3 loop spans 16 amino acids. The V gene's germline CDR1 is LNHDA and CDR2 SQIVND (reference sequence). CDR3 loop: CASSIDLNRGGSPLHF. The CDR3 DNA sequence: TGTGCCAGTAGTATAGATCTTAACAGGGGAGGCTCACCCCTCCACTTT.

CDR3 nucleotides: TGTGCCAGTAGTATCCTGCCCAAAATCCGAGGGGACGAAAAACTGTTTTTT. Protein: CASSILPKIRGDEKLFF. This chain uses TRBV19 with TRBJ1-4; possibly TRBD1 for D (5 bases). Trimming removed 3 bases from V and 8 bases from J, with 22 bases in between. This CDR3 contains 17 residues. From germline, CDR1 is LNHDA and CDR2 SQIVND (reference sequence).

The chain uses TRBV7-9 and TRBJ2-7, with D uncertain. Per germline, CDR1 SEHNR and CDR2 FQNEAQ (reference sequence). Trimming removed 4 bases at V and 5 bases at J, with 9 bases between. This CDR3 spans 12 amino acids. CDR3 loop: CASSSHRNEQYF. The CDR3 DNA is TGTGCCAGCAGCTCGCATCGTAACGAGCAGTACTTC.

The chain links TRBV11-2 to TRBJ2-1; 8 nucleotides align to TRBD2. With 5 bases clipped from V and 5 bases from J, the junction kept 11 bases outside the gene matches. CDR1 is SGHAT, CDR2 FQNNGV, per germline. This CDR3 spans 16 amino acids. CDR3 bases: TGTGCCAGCAGCGCCCCTGGCGGGGGGCGAGACAATGAGCAGTTCTTC. Translating gives CASSAPGGGRDNEQFF.

The rearrangement links TRBV19 to TRBJ1-1; D may be TRBD1 (5 bases). Germline CDR1 and CDR2: LNHDA and SQIVND (reference sequence). V was cut by 3 bases and J by 3 bases, with 11 bases left in between. The length of the CDR3 is 14 residues. In DNA, the CDR3 is TGTGCCAGTAGTATTGTGGGAGGGGACACTGAAGCTTTCTTT. Translation gives CASSIVGGDTEAFF.

This clone is a singleton in its sample. The V and J genes are TRBV6-5 and TRBJ1-1; TRBD1 is a possible D gene (5 bases). Germline V gene data show CDR1 as MNHEY and CDR2 as SVGAGI. This CDR3 region has 12 residues. Trimming cost V 6 bases and J 6 bases, with 11 bases left between them. CDR3 in amino acids: CASSLGGAEAFF. The CDR3 region has the DNA TGTGCCAGCAGCCTGGGGGGGGCTGAAGCTTTCTTT.

The V gene is TRBV11-2, the J gene TRBJ2-1, with 10 bases fitting TRBD2. The CDR3 is made up of 16 amino acids. Looked up from germline, CDR1 is SGHAT and CDR2 is FQNNGV. Trimming took 5 bases from V and 8 from J; bases not matched to a gene: 12. CDR3 protein: CASSNTGTSESHEQFF. CDR3 coding DNA: TGTGCCAGCAGCAACACCGGGACTAGCGAGTCCCATGAGCAGTTCTTC.

The chain employs TRBV30 and TRBJ1-6; tentatively, D is TRBD1 (5 bases). The CDR3 length is 12 residues. Trimming left V 5 bases short and J 8 bases short, with 10 bases between. Germline CDR1 is GTSNPN and CDR2 is SVGIG (reference sequence). CDR3 sequence reads: CAWGARDSPLHF. In DNA, the CDR3 is TGTGCCTGGGGGGCGAGAGATTCACCCCTCCACTTT.

This clone appeared a single time. V gene TRBV2 combines with J gene TRBJ1-2; weak D call: TRBD1 (5 bases). V lost 6 bases, J lost 6 bases, and 17 bases lay in between. Germline CDR1 SNHLY, CDR2 FYNNEI. CDR3 size: 14 residues. CDR3 bases: TGTGCCAGCAGCTCAGGGAGGGGTTTACATGGCTACACCTTC. Translating gives CASSSGRGLHGYTF.

The rearrangement uses TRBV12-3 or TRBV12-4 and TRBJ2-1, with D hard to call. With 2 bases removed from V and 6 bases from J, the gap between germline ends came to 5 bases. This CDR3 is 12 amino acids long. The CDR3 DNA sequence: TGTGCCAGCAGTTTAAACGCCAATGAGCAGTTCTTC. It codes for CASSLNANEQFF.

The chain recombines TRBV10-3 with TRBJ2-7; D assignment may be TRBD1 or TRBD2 (5 bases each). Trimming shortened V by 6 bases and J by 1 base, and 10 bases separated the two germline ends. This CDR3 is 13 amino acids long. Germline values: CDR1 ENHRY, CDR2 SYGVKD. CDR3 region: CAISGTESYEQYF. CDR3 bases: TGTGCCATCAGCGGGACCGAATCCTACGAGCAGTACTTC.

The V and J genes are TRBV18 and TRBJ1-1, with 8 positions matching TRBD1. This CDR3 has 15 amino acids. After removal of 4 bases from V and 0 bases from J, the junction contained 4 bases not matched to a gene. CDR1 is KGHSH and CDR2 is LQKENI in the germline V gene. The CDR3 is CASSLGQGMNTEAFF. The DNA of the CDR3 is TGTGCCAGCTCACTCGGACAGGGCATGAACACTGAAGCTTTCTTT.

This chain connects TRBV5-4 to TRBJ2-3; no clear D gene. V dropped 0 bases and J dropped 2 bases, with 10 bases sitting between them. The CDR3 loop spans 15 amino acids. Per the germline V gene, CDR1 is SGHNT and CDR2 is YYREEE (reference sequence). CDR3 bases: TGTGCCAGCAGCTTGGCTGTAGGGATCACAGATACGCAGTATTTT. It translates to CASSLAVGITDTQYF.

This chain links TRBV6-5 with TRBJ1-2; D ambiguous. Trimming pared 8 bases from V and 8 bases from J, leaving 15 bases between. The CDR3 sequence is 12 residues long. CDR1 MNHEY and CDR2 SVGAGI come from the germline V gene. CDR3 region: CASGRPSWGYTF. The DNA of the CDR3 is TGTGCCAGCGGCCGCCCAAGCTGGGGCTACACCTTC.

V and J are TRBV30 and TRBJ2-3, with 14 bases that match TRBD2. The CDR3 length is 16 residues. CDR1 is GTSNPN, CDR2 SVGIG, per germline (reference sequence). Losses at the gene ends were 2 bases for V and 6 bases for J; bases not matched to a gene: 7. The CDR3 loop reads CAWSYGTSGSGDTQYF. The DNA of the CDR3 is TGTGCCTGGAGTTACGGGACTAGCGGGAGTGGGGATACGCAGTATTTT.

The V gene is TRBV5-1, the J gene TRBJ2-7; D is possibly TRBD1 (6 bases). The germline V and J ends were trimmed by 2 bases and 5 bases, with 11 bases remaining between them. In germline, CDR1 is SGHRS, CDR2 YFSETQ. The CDR3 covers 13 residues. In nucleotides, the CDR3 is TGCGCCAGCAGCTTAACAGGGTTCAACGAGCAGTACTTC. Translating gives CASSLTGFNEQYF.

The chain is built from TRBV5-1 and TRBJ2-7, with D possibly being TRBD1 (6 bases). The V gene's germline CDR1 is SGHRS and CDR2 YFSETQ. V lost 6 bases and J lost 0, with 13 bases in between. The CDR3 consists of 14 residues. The CDR3 DNA is TGCGCCAGCAAACGACAGGCCAACTCCTACGAGCAGTACTTC. It codes for CASKRQANSYEQYF.

The chain joins TRBV4-2 to TRBJ2-1; a weak D match, TRBD2 (6 bases). V gave up 0 bases and J gave up 4 bases, with 13 bases separating them. Looked up from germline, CDR1 is LGHNA and CDR2 is YNFKEQ. The CDR3 loop spans 16 amino acids. The CDR3 sequence is CASSQERTTTYNEQFF. The CDR3 DNA follows: TGTGCCAGCAGCCAAGAACGGACTACCACTTACAATGAGCAGTTCTTC.